This T cell receptor beta chain originates from a study of blood T cell repertoires in COVID-19. Study details: COVID-19 samples collected from the United States, Italy and Spain covered acute and convalescent phases. Nucleic acid was either cDNA or gDNA, and it came from T cells, B-cell-depleted T cells, or PBMCs.

This CDR3 is 15 amino acids long. Germline V gene sequence: CDR1 SGHVS, CDR2 FQNEAQ. V was trimmed by 2 bases and J by 4 bases, leaving 12 bases between them. TCRdb's table, derived via immunoSEQ multiplex PCR, lists solely in-frame clones and lacks some. The sample includes 45,000 or so clones, roughly nine tenths of them seen just once. This chain connects TRBV7-8 to TRBJ2-1, with D possibly TRBD1 on 7 matching bases. The clonotype originates from a man aged 40-49 years with active COVID-19. The sample comprised peripheral blood. CDR3 sequence reads: CASSLQAGGYNEQFF. The CDR3 coding sequence is TGTGCCAGCAGCTTACAGGCAGGGGGGTACAATGAGCAGTTCTTC.